The 10 T cell receptor beta chains listed next were all sequenced from one sample in a study of blood T cell repertoires in COVID-19. The protocol was immunoSEQ multiplex PCR, while the TCRdb copy is restricted to in-frame clones and leaves out a portion. The table records fewer than 45,000 clones, approximately 88% of them present only once. Sample: peripheral blood. The receptors here all came from a woman between 40 and 55 years old with acute or convalescent COVID-19.

The chain joins TRBV3-1 (or the pseudogene TRBV3-2) to TRBJ1-6; D not resolved. Germline CDR1 and CDR2: LGHDT and YNNKEL (reference sequence). The CDR3 is 16 residues long. V lost 0 bases, J lost 10 bases, and 16 bases lay in between. CDR3 region: CASSQEVSDYGSPLHF. Here the CDR3 DNA reads TGTGCCAGCAGCCAAGAGGTGTCGGACTATGGGTCACCCCTCCACTTT.

V is TRBV5-5 and J is TRBJ1-2; 8 bases match TRBD1. Germline V gives CDR1 SGHKS, CDR2 YYEKEE (reference sequence). The CDR3 consists of 16 residues. V was pared by 4 bases and J by 0 bases, with 8 bases of the junction left unmatched. The CDR3 DNA follows: TGTGCCAGCAGCGCGGGGATGGACAGGGCTAACTATGGCTACACCTTC. Protein product: CASSAGMDRANYGYTF.

The rearrangement joins TRBV30 to TRBJ1-2; possible D gene TRBD1, 6 bases. The germline V gene encodes CDR1 GTSNPN and CDR2 SVGIG (reference sequence). The V and J ends lost 7 bases and 8 bases respectively, with 17 bases between them. The CDR3 contains 12 residues. In DNA form, the CDR3 reads TGTGCCTCGTACAGGGAGCGCTACGGCTACACCTTC. Its translation is CASYRERYGYTF.

The chain has TRBV5-1 and TRBJ1-2; TRBD1 matches at 9 bases. The V gene end was trimmed by 0 bases and the J gene end by 4 bases; junction bases not matched to a gene: 7. This CDR3 comprises 16 residues. Germline V CDR1 and CDR2: SGHRS, YFSETQ. CDR3 sequence: CASSLATGGLSYGYTF. The CDR3 coding sequence is TGCGCCAGCAGCTTGGCAACAGGGGGCCTCAGCTATGGCTACACCTTC.

The V gene is TRBV5-6, the J gene TRBJ2-7; 11 positions match TRBD1. CDR3 size: 16 residues. With V trimmed by 4 bases and J by 3 bases, 9 bases remained unmatched. Germline V gene lookup returns CDR1 SGHDT and CDR2 YYEEEE. CDR3 sequence reads: CASSPAGTGGYYEQYF. Written as DNA, the CDR3 is TGTGCCAGCAGCCCAGCCGGGACAGGGGGTTACTACGAGCAGTACTTC.

This chain links TRBV7-3 with TRBJ2-7, with 7 bases lining up with TRBD2. Losses at the gene ends were 2 bases for V and 1 base for J; bases not matched to a gene: 5. The CDR3 sequence is 15 residues long. Germline CDR1 SGHTA, CDR2 FQGTGA. In DNA, the CDR3 is TGTGCCAGCAGCTTAGCAAGCGGGGCTTCCTACGAGCAGTACTTC. It specifies CASSLASGASYEQYF.

This chain links TRBV2 with TRBJ2-1; tentative D call: TRBD1 (6 bases). The CDR3 covers 13 residues. The V gene lost 7 bases and the J gene lost 15 bases, with 22 bases spanning the gap. The germline CDR1 and CDR2 sequences are SNHLY and FYNNEI. Here the CDR3 DNA reads TGTGCCAGCAATGAGCAGGGGCCAGCGATTCCGTTCTTC. Translation gives CASNEQGPAIPFF.

This sequence joins TRBV27 and TRBJ1-5, with TRBD1 as a possible D gene (5 bases). CDR3 length: 15 amino acids. V lost 2 bases, J lost 2 bases, and 10 bases lay in between. Germline values: CDR1 MNHEY, CDR2 SMNVEV (reference sequence). The CDR3 reads CASSLRQGGNQPQHF. In DNA, the CDR3 is TGTGCCAGCAGTTTACGCCAGGGCGGCAATCAGCCCCAGCATTTT.

The chain employs TRBV5-4 and TRBJ1-1, with 8 bases lining up with TRBD1. CDR3 size: 15 residues. V was pared by 4 bases and J by 1 base, with 6 bases of the junction left unmatched. Germline CDR1 is SGHNT and CDR2 is YYREEE (reference sequence). For the CDR3, the DNA is TGTGCCAGCAGCAAGCCGCAGGGGGCGAACACTGAAGCTTTCTTT. Its translation: CASSKPQGANTEAFF.

The rearrangement uses TRBV5-1 and TRBJ1-1; possible D gene TRBD1, 6 bases. V was cut by 0 bases and J by 5 bases, with 11 bases left in between. The germline CDR1 and CDR2 sequences are SGHRS and YFSETQ. The CDR3 has 14 residues. CDR3 DNA: TGCGCCAGCAGCTTGGAGGCAGGGGTTACTGAAGCTTTCTTT. Translating it yields CASSLEAGVTEAFF.